This TCR beta chain was sequenced for a study of shared clonotypes between healthy human individuals. Across the whole study: CD8 memory received one plate per donor, CD8 naive two, CD4 memory three and CD4 naive three.

It was across several immunoSEQ plates that each subset's genomic DNA was evenly split. Assay used: immunoSEQ multiplex PCR; TCRdb lists only in-frame clones, some missing. The sample has about 2 million clones, 95% seen once. CDR3 size: 13 residues. The germline V gene encodes CDR1 MNHEY and CDR2 SVGAGI. V lost 8 bases to trimming and J lost 6 bases; unmatched junction nucleotides: 6. Comments on this clone: The same CDR3 is also encoded by other DNA sequences in this sample.

The chain joins TRBV6-5 to TRBJ2-7, with 11 bases identical to TRBD1. Source material: naive CD4+ T cells sorted from blood. Subset specified: CD45RA+ positively selected. The receptor comes from a man aged 18-30 years in good health. The CDR3 spells CASRPGQGGEQYF. The CDR3 DNA is TGTGCCAGCCGCCCGGGACAGGGGGGCGAGCAGTACTTC.